Given below is one T cell receptor beta chain in context. The germline V gene encodes CDR1 WNHNN and CDR2 SYGVQD (reference sequence). The CDR3 totals 17 residues. With V trimmed by 0 bases and J by 3 bases, 8 bases remained unmatched. This entry is derived from a study of cytomegalovirus exposure and HLA in healthy donors. As for the study in general: Of the donors genotyped, approximately 430 in all, about 80% fell in the Caucasian-associated ancestry cluster.

PCR employed 60 Vbeta and 13 Jbeta primers. Only in-frame clones appear in the TCRdb table, and some are missing; sequencing was by immunoSEQ multiplex PCR. The sample records around 100,000 clones, about 83% being singletons. V usage is TRBV10-1 and J usage is TRBJ1-1; 9 nucleotides line up with TRBD1. This sequence was found in a female donor in good health and CMV-seropositive. The specimen sequenced was PBMCs. The CDR3 sequence: CASSESPGTGTYTEAFF. CDR3 nucleotides: TGCGCCAGCAGTGAGTCCCCCGGGACAGGGACTTACACTGAAGCTTTCTTT.